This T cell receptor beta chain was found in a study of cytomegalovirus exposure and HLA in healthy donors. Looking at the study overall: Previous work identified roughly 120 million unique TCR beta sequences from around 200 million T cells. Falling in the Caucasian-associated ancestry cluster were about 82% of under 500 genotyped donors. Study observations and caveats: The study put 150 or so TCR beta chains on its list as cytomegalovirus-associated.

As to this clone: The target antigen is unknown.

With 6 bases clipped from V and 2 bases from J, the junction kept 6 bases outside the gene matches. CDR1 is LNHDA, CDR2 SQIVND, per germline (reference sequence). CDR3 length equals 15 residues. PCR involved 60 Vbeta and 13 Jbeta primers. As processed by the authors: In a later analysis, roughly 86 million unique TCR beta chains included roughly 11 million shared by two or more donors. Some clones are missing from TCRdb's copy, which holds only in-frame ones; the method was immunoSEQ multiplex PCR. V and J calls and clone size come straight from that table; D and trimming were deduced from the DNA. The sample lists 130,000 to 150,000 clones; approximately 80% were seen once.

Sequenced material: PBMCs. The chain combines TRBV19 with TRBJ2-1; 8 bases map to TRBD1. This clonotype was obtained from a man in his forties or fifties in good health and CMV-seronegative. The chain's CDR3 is CASSSGGPAYNEQFF. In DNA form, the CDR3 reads TGTGCCAGTAGCTCAGGGGGCCCCGCCTACAATGAGCAGTTCTTC. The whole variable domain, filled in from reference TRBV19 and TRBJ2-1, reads DGGITQSPKYLFRKEGQNVTLSCEQNLNHDAMYWYRQDPGQGLRLIYYSQIVNDFQKGDIAEGYSVSREKKESFPLTVTSAQKNPTAFYLCASSSGGPAYNEQFFGPGTRLTVL.